One sample yielded the 25 T cell receptor beta chains listed below, sequenced in a study of identical twins (dated by TCRdb to 2015 to 2016). Library preparation employed 5' RACE. Sequencing used an Illumina HiSeq 2000. The public reads were reprocessed in TCRdb via fastp at Q25 and MiXCR, keeping in-frame beta chains. Records with the same CDR3 protein are collapsed into one entry carrying the most frequent genes and DNA. For this sample the table gives 420,000 or so distinct CDR3 sequences, of which about 18% were detected only once. More than 10% of the sample is in the top ten clones. The sequenced sample consisted of naive T cells sorted from blood. Per the publication, the cell subset or site label means: cells isolated with a human naive T-cell isolation kit. The receptors come from a man in his fifties or sixties in good health.

This clonotype has a count of ten or more. This sequence joins TRBV5-1 and TRBJ2-7; 10 bases agree with TRBD1. CDR1 SGHRS and CDR2 YFSETQ come from the germline V gene. V was pared by 5 bases and J by 4 bases, with 9 bases of the junction left unmatched. The CDR3 is 15 residues long. The CDR3: CASRVGTGVVYEQYF. DNA for the CDR3: TGCGCCAGCAGGGTTGGGACAGGGGTAGTTTACGAGCAGTACTTC.

V and J are TRBV3-1 and TRBJ1-4; TRBD1 agrees at 7 bases. Germline V lookup: CDR1 LGHDT, CDR2 YNNKEL (reference sequence). Trimming took 4 bases from V and 8 from J; bases not matched to a gene: 10. The CDR3 contains 15 residues. CDR3 DNA: TGTGCCAGCAGCCCTACCGGGACAGTCGGGGAAAAACTGTTTTTT. This translates into CASSPTGTVGEKLFF.

CDR3 loop: CASTYSGVGQFF. In DNA, the CDR3 is TGTGCCAGCACCTATAGCGGGGTGGGGCAGTTCTTC. The chain uses TRBV12-3 or TRBV12-4 and TRBJ2-1, with 8 bases lining up with TRBD2. Unmatched junction bases numbered 8, after V lost 7 bases and J lost 12 bases. The CDR3 runs to 12 residues.

This clonotype was found a few times. The gene calls are TRBV6-2 or TRBV6-3 and TRBJ2-2; perhaps TRBD2 as D (5 bases). Germline V gene sequence: CDR1 MNHEY, CDR2 SVGEGT. V dropped 7 bases and J dropped 3 bases, with 12 bases sitting between them. There are 14 residues in the CDR3. The CDR3 region has the DNA TGTGCCAGCATCCCTAGCCTCTACACCGGGGAGCTGTTTTTT. Amino acid sequence: CASIPSLYTGELFF.

This clonotype was counted only a few times. This sequence joins TRBV20-1 and TRBJ1-5; 7 nucleotides agree with TRBD1. Germline-derived CDR1 and CDR2 are DFQATT and SNEGSKA (reference sequence). The CDR3 has 13 residues. V trimming: 7 bases; J trimming: 6 bases; junction bases outside the gene matches: 9. Here the CDR3 DNA reads TGCAGTGGCCGAGGGACAGTGAGTCAGCCCCAGCATTTT. It translates to CSGRGTVSQPQHF.

At least ten counts were recorded for this clonotype. The chain links TRBV20-1 to TRBJ2-3; D remains unclear. V was cut by 3 bases and J by 4 bases, with 8 bases left in between. The CDR3 totals 12 residues. CDR1 is DFQATT, CDR2 SNEGSKA, per germline (reference sequence). Here the CDR3 DNA reads TGCAGTGCTAGTTATATGCCAGATACGCAGTATTTT. Translation gives CSASYMPDTQYF.

This clonotype was seen a few times. The chain joins TRBV12-3 or TRBV12-4 to TRBJ2-3; no firm D call. V lost 0 bases and J 0 bases, leaving 7 bases between the germline ends. The CDR3 is made up of 15 amino acids. CDR3 sequence reads: CASSLAGYSTDTQYF. In DNA form, the CDR3 reads TGTGCCAGCAGTTTAGCCGGTTATAGCACAGATACGCAGTATTTT.

This clonotype was picked up a small number of times. The CDR3 coding sequence is TGTGCCATACATTCAGCGGGAATGGGTACAGATACGCAGTATTTT. Protein: CAIHSAGMGTDTQYF. V and J are TRBV10-3 and TRBJ2-3, with TRBD2 matching over 7 bases. This CDR3 has 15 amino acids. The trim removed 9 bases at V and 3 bases at J, leaving 12 bases unmatched. Looked up from germline, CDR1 is ENHRY and CDR2 is SYGVKD.

This clonotype was counted only a few times. The chain joins TRBV9 to TRBJ2-1, with D unresolved. The CDR3 has 17 residues. Germline CDR1 and CDR2: SGDLS and YYNGEE. V lost 4 bases, J lost 5 bases, and 22 bases lay in between. CDR3 sequence reads: CASSPPLGSHPNNEQFF. Written as DNA, the CDR3 is TGTGCCAGCAGCCCCCCGCTCGGGTCACACCCTAACAATGAGCAGTTCTTC.

V usage is TRBV5-1 and J usage is TRBJ1-1; D unclear. The CDR3 runs 14 residues. Per germline, CDR1 SGHRS and CDR2 YFSETQ. Trimming removed 6 bases at V and 5 bases at J, with 17 bases between. The CDR3 DNA is TGCGCCAGCACCGACGGTGGACGGAGTACTGAAGCTTTCTTT. Protein product: CASTDGGRSTEAFF.

The V call is TRBV7-9, the J call TRBJ1-1, with D maybe TRBD1 (5 bases). This CDR3 comprises 15 residues. V was clipped by 0 bases and J by 4 bases, with 12 bases between them. CDR1 and CDR2 from the germline V gene are SEHNR and FQNEAQ (reference sequence). CDR3 coding DNA: TGTGCCAGCAGCTTAGCCTGGGGGATCGGCACTGAAGCTTTCTTT. This translates into CASSLAWGIGTEAFF.

This clonotype was observed at least ten times. The rearrangement uses TRBV7-3 and TRBJ2-1; 12 bases agree with TRBD2. J gave up 9 bases and V 6 bases, and 6 bases lay outside the gene matches. Germline V gene lookup returns CDR1 SGHTA and CDR2 FQGTGA. The CDR3 spans 14 residues. This CDR3 reads CASRVTSGSGEQFF. The DNA for the CDR3 is TGTGCCAGCAGAGTGACTAGCGGGAGTGGTGAGCAGTTCTTC.

This clonotype was recorded a few times. This chain connects TRBV10-3 to TRBJ2-5, with D unclear. V lost 3 bases to trimming and J lost 5 bases, with 19 bases between them. The CDR3 contains 16 residues. Germline V gives CDR1 ENHRY, CDR2 SYGVKD. CDR3 region: CAISDQAATLDETQYF. CDR3 DNA sequence: TGTGCCATCAGTGATCAGGCAGCTACCTTGGACGAGACCCAGTACTTC.

Ten or more counts support this clonotype. The chain couples TRBV5-1 to TRBJ1-4, with D hard to call. Trimming stripped 4 bases from V and 7 bases from J, with 5 bases between. CDR1 SGHRS and CDR2 YFSETQ come from the germline V gene. CDR3 length equals 11 residues. CDR3 protein: CASSKGEKLFF. The DNA for the CDR3 is TGCGCCAGCAGCAAAGGTGAAAAACTGTTTTTT. Supplemented by reference TRBV5-1 and TRBJ1-4, the full variable domain reads KAGVTQTPRYLIKTRGQQVTLSCSPISGHRSVSWYQQTPGQGLQFLFEYFSETQRNKGNFPGRFSGRQFSNSRSEMNVSTLELGDSALYLCASSKGEKLFFGSGTQLSVL.

This clonotype occurred many times. This chain uses TRBV7-6 with TRBJ2-7; TRBD1 matches at 7 bases. There are 13 residues in the CDR3. Germline CDR1 SGHVS, CDR2 FNYEAQ. With V trimmed by 1 base and J by 7 bases, 4 bases remained unmatched. CDR3 protein: CASSLVTGVEQYF. The CDR3 DNA reads TGTGCCAGCAGCTTAGTTACAGGGGTAGAGCAGTACTTC.

This clonotype was recorded at least ten times. V and J are TRBV4-1 and TRBJ2-1; TRBD2 aligns across 7 bases. After removal of 0 bases from V and 4 bases from J, the junction contained 30 bases not matched to a gene. The CDR3 is 24 amino acids. CDR1 and CDR2 from the germline V gene are MGHRA and YSYEKL. The CDR3 spells CASSQEGGRVDSRLAELWYNEQFF. The CDR3 DNA follows: TGCGCCAGCAGCCAAGAAGGTGGCAGGGTGGACTCGCGACTAGCCGAGCTCTGGTACAATGAGCAGTTCTTC.

This clonotype was seen repeatedly, ten times or more. This sequence joins TRBV7-2 and TRBJ2-1; TRBD2 matches 8 bases. The CDR3 has 16 amino acids. Germline V gene data show CDR1 as SGHTA and CDR2 as FQGNSA. Trimming at V came to 8 bases and at J to 7 bases, leaving 16 bases not matched to a gene. CDR3: CASGQGVAGTRNEQFF. CDR3 bases: TGTGCCAGCGGGCAGGGTGTAGCGGGAACCCGGAATGAGCAGTTCTTC.

This clonotype was seen only a few times. The chain recombines TRBV6-5 with TRBJ1-1; 8 bases line up with TRBD1. This CDR3 contains 15 residues. The ends lost 4 bases at V and 2 bases at J; junction bases unmatched: 6. Germline V CDR1 and CDR2: MNHEY, SVGAGI. The CDR3: CASSSLGQGNTEAFF. CDR3 in DNA: TGTGCCAGCAGTTCACTCGGACAGGGCAACACTGAAGCTTTCTTT.

V is TRBV20-1 and J is TRBJ2-5, with 7 bases fitting TRBD1. With V trimmed by 6 bases and J by 5 bases, 9 bases remained unmatched. Germline V gene lookup returns CDR1 DFQATT and CDR2 SNEGSKA (reference sequence). The CDR3 is 13 residues long. CDR3 sequence: CSAIKTGPETQYF. DNA for the CDR3: TGCAGTGCCATCAAGACAGGGCCGGAGACCCAGTACTTC.

This chain uses TRBV7-9 with TRBJ1-2, with D unresolved. The germline gives CDR1 SEHNR, CDR2 FQNEAQ (reference sequence). There are 14 residues in the CDR3. V dropped 5 bases and J dropped 4 bases, with 14 bases sitting between them. The CDR3 loop is CASSPRAAFYGYTF. CDR3 bases: TGTGCCAGCAGCCCGAGGGCCGCATTCTATGGCTACACCTTC.

CDR3 in DNA: TGCGCCAGCGCCCTAGCGTCCGGGGCCAACGTCCTGACTTTC. It specifies CASALASGANVLTF. The chain employs TRBV5-1 and TRBJ2-6, with D perhaps matching TRBD2 (6 bases). In germline, CDR1 is SGHRS, CDR2 YFSETQ. V was clipped by 7 bases and J by 4 bases, with 12 bases between them. The CDR3 is made up of 14 amino acids.

This clonotype was seen a few times. The chain is built from TRBV6-5 and TRBJ2-3, with a tentative D call TRBD1 (6 bases). The CDR3 has 16 residues. The germline V gene has CDR1 MNHEY and CDR2 SVGAGI. Deletions cut 4 bases from V and 1 base from J, with 15 bases between. CDR3 sequence: CASSSPRGDGTDTQYF. Here the CDR3 DNA reads TGTGCCAGCAGTTCCCCCAGGGGAGATGGCACAGATACGCAGTATTTT.

V and J are TRBV14 and TRBJ2-2; D gene uncertain. V was trimmed by 1 base and J by 9 bases, leaving 12 bases between them. The CDR3 is made up of 14 amino acids. Germline CDR1 SGHDN, CDR2 FVKESK. CDR3 sequence reads: CASSQGPAFRELFF. The CDR3 DNA reads as TGTGCCAGCAGCCAAGGGCCGGCTTTTCGGGAGCTGTTTTTT.

This sequence joins TRBV7-2 and TRBJ1-6; D is perhaps TRBD1 (5 bases). Germline values: CDR1 SGHTA, CDR2 FQGNSA. V was cut by 3 bases and J by 7 bases, with 10 bases left in between. CDR3 length equals 14 residues. Written as DNA, the CDR3 is TGTGCCAGCAGCTTCAGGGATCGGAATTCACCCCTCCACTTT. Amino acids: CASSFRDRNSPLHF.

This chain uses TRBV7-3 with TRBJ2-2; unclear D gene. CDR1 SGHTA and CDR2 FQGTGA come from the germline V gene. The CDR3 loop spans 13 amino acids. Trimming removed 5 bases from V and 3 bases from J, with 7 bases in between. As DNA, the CDR3 is TGTGCCAGCAGCCCCACGTACACCGGGGAGCTGTTTTTT. This gives the protein CASSPTYTGELFF.